The present entry profiles one T cell receptor beta chain with its context. This clonotype was picked up many times. The antigen it binds to is not known. No clone much larger than this one lies a single base away; base qualities are absent. Donors were 35 to 40 systemically healthy Caucasian individuals from Russia aged roughly 6 to 90 years. Around 10 milliliters of peripheral blood were collected from each donor into EDTA-treated Vacutainer tubes. Ficoll-Paque density-gradient centrifugation was used to isolate PBMCs, with at least 6.5 million per sample. Trizol reagent was used to extract total RNA from the PBMCs, yielding at least 5.5 micrograms per sample. For every donor, flow cytometry on a PBMC aliquot measured the percentage of naive CD45RAhigh/CD27high T cells. The source of the sample is a study of blood T cells in healthy people across ages (dated by TCRdb to 2014 to 2015). Study-level background: Template switching captured roughly one uniquely barcoded TCR beta cDNA molecule per two T cells in model experiments. Using deep sequencing normalized with unique cDNA molecular identifiers, the study measured how TCR beta repertoire diversity changes with age. Donors were grouped into four age groups: young (average about 15 years), middle-aged (about 38), aged (62) and long-lived (approximately 81). Two additional independent replicas of 1 million unique cDNA reads from the same blood draw were analyzed for two donors (one aged 18 to 30 and one aged 80 or older).

From the cysteine up to the phenylalanine, the CDR3 has a length of 15 residues. CDR3 DNA only is kept here, 45 bases in frame from base 1. From the germline V gene, CDR1 is SGHTA and CDR2 is FQGNSA. V is cut back by 1 base and J by 5 bases, with 5 bases in the junction unmatched. Library construction relied on 5' RACE. These reads were obtained on an Illumina HiSeq 2500. The second PCR ran for about 6 to 11 cycles and used a J-beta primer mix along with a sample-barcoded 5' primer. A template-switch 5' adaptor carrying 12 random nucleotides introduced a unique molecular identifier onto each TCR beta cDNA molecule. Each sample yielded at least 2.5 million CDR3-containing paired-end reads. All of the RNA was converted into first-strand cDNA using the Mint cDNA synthesis kit, with a TRBC-specific oligonucleotide serving as the primer. Following uracil-DNA glycosylase treatment, all cDNA underwent a first 18-cycle PCR with the universal primers M1SS and BC2_uni_R. For the original study's pipeline: Normalization of each sample was performed by random selection of 1 million high-quality reads, each carrying a distinct molecular identifier. Reads sharing molecular identifiers were discarded rather than binned into consensus sequences. MiTCR, set to a Q25 quality threshold and the strictest error-elimination algorithm, was used for CDR3 identification, clonotype clustering and error correction. A nonparametric unseen species model using Euler transformation provided a lower-bound estimate of total TCR beta diversity. Through fastp at Q25 and MiXCR, TCRdb rebuilt clones from the public reads, retaining in-frame beta chains. A single entry per CDR3 protein holds the most common genes and DNA from its merged rows. The V and J calls, along with clone size, are taken from TCRdb and not from the paper's own processing. Within this sample are more than 750,000 distinct CDR3 sequences, with 25% to 35% of them counted one time only. The top ten constitute roughly 10% of the sample.

On the study overall, not on this receptor specifically: A strong correlation was found between observed TCR beta diversity and the percentage of naive T cells measured by flow cytometry. Bulk unsorted PBMC profiling prevented conclusive comparison of naive and antigen-experienced compartments. Estimates of total diversity from one million sequenced T cells were regarded as lower bounds and underestimates. As age increased, observed TCR beta diversity per million T cells dropped in a roughly linear way, and a significant reduction was already evident by age roughly 40. Compared with the aged group, the long-lived group had more naive CD4+ T cells, fewer expanded clones and increased TCR diversity, a pattern suggesting age selection. Because the CMV infection status of the donors was unknown, age-related changes in expanded clonotypes may potentially have been confounded.

These data also formed part of another study, on T cells of mothers and their children. Per the second study: Nine systemically healthy Caucasian individuals served as donors, namely three mothers together with their six children. cDNA synthesis consumed the entire amount of extracted RNA, loaded at approximately 1.6 ug RNA in each 15 ul reaction. Sample barcodes and 2-4 random nucleotides were added via the M1S primer in the second PCR. Over 9 million TCR beta CDR3 reads came from each mother, compared with approximately 3 million reads from each child. Thymic selection shapes the output of TCR recombination in a similar way in related and unrelated pairs, and inherited differences have a minor effect. Normalized repertoire overlap in related mother-child pairs was always slightly higher than in unrelated mother-child pairs, but the difference was never significant. No persistent microchimeric T cell clones were detected, at a sensitivity of 90 to 100 clones per million clonotypes. The study used deep NGS to compare TCR beta repertoires of mothers and children, seeking features distinguishing related mother-child pairs from unrelated individuals. Mothers averaged about 40 +/- 4 years of age and children averaged around 10 +/- 4 years. After adapters were ligated using NEBNext reagents, the libraries underwent 100+100 nt paired-end sequencing on an Illumina HiSeq 2000. To avoid cross-contamination, the mother libraries and the child libraries were prepared a month apart and sequenced in separate runs. Each donor had between about 450,000 and 2,100,000 distinct TCR beta clonotypes identified. Naive TCR beta clonotypes were estimated from low-frequency clonotypes matched to each donor's FACS-determined naive share, without sorting.

The sequencing sample was made of blood. This clonotype was sampled from a woman aged 40-49 years in good health. The chain couples TRBV7-2 to TRBJ2-5; TRBD2 lines up with 9 middle nucleotides. At the DNA level, the sequence is TGTGCCAGCAGCTTAGTGCCTAGCGGGGAGGAGACCCAGTACTTC. Its translation reads: CASSLVPSGEETQYF. The CDR3, completed at both ends by the reference TRBV7-2 and TRBJ2-5 genes, gives the full variable domain GAGVSQSPSNKVTEKGKDVELRCDPISGHTALYWYRQSLGQGLEFLIYFQGNSAPDKSGLPSDRFSAERTGGSVSTLTIQRTQQEDSAVYLCASSLVPSGEETQYFGPGTRLLVL.